This is a list of T cell receptor beta chains from one sample in a study of blood T cell repertoires in COVID-19. Using immunoSEQ multiplex PCR, the repertoire was profiled, and TCRdb retains in-frame clones only, with some absent. The table has roughly 250,000 clones, around four fifths seen once. Sequencing input: peripheral blood. The receptors were sampled from a man in his forties with active or convalescent COVID-19. CDR3s include the opening cysteine and the closing phenylalanine or tryptophan. Each record gives: clone size, V gene, J gene, D gene, CDR3 protein, CDR3 DNA. A D gene is named only where the DNA matches it firmly. Rows give clone size only sometimes, using once, few, many, or a class for an expanded clone.

clone size: NA
V gene: TRBV24-1
J gene: TRBJ2-1
D gene: TRBD1
CDR3 protein: CATSDFTRGGQGSSYNEQFF
CDR3 DNA: TGTGCCACCAGCGATTTTACCCGAGGGGGACAGGGGAGCTCCTACAATGAGCAGTTCTTC

clone size: once
V gene: TRBV6-6
J gene: TRBJ1-3
D gene: TRBD1
CDR3 protein: CASSPGQGSGNTIYF
CDR3 DNA: TGTGCCAGCAGTCCCGGACAGGGGTCCGGAAACACCATATATTTT

clone size: NA
V gene: TRBV6-2/TRBV6-3
J gene: TRBJ1-1
D gene: TRBD1
CDR3 protein: CASSLTGEAFF
CDR3 DNA: TGTGCCAGCAGTCTGACAGGGGAAGCTTTCTTT

clone size: NA
V gene: TRBV6-2/TRBV6-3
J gene: TRBJ2-1
D gene: TRBD2
CDR3 protein: CASSRRVGGYNEQFF
CDR3 DNA: TGTGCCAGCAGCCGTCGGGTCGGGGGGTACAATGAGCAGTTCTTC

clone size: NA
V gene: TRBV9
J gene: TRBJ2-6
D gene: TRBD1
CDR3 protein: CASSVDRYSGANVLTF
CDR3 DNA: TGTGCCAGCAGCGTGGACAGGTACTCTGGGGCCAACGTCCTGACTTTC

clone size: many
V gene: TRBV5-6
J gene: TRBJ1-2
D gene: TRBD1
CDR3 protein: CASSPKQGFDGYTF
CDR3 DNA: TGTGCCAGCAGCCCCAAACAGGGGTTCGATGGCTACACCTTC

clone size: NA
V gene: TRBV20-1
J gene: TRBJ1-1
D gene: NA
CDR3 protein: CSARGGENTEAFF
CDR3 DNA: TGCAGTGCTCGTGGGGGGGAGAACACTGAAGCTTTCTTT

clone size: NA
V gene: TRBV2
J gene: TRBJ2-7
D gene: NA
CDR3 protein: CASNGVEYRTYEQYF
CDR3 DNA: TGTGCCAGCAACGGAGTGGAGTACCGCACCTACGAGCAGTACTTC

clone size: NA
V gene: TRBV27
J gene: TRBJ1-6
D gene: TRBD1
CDR3 protein: CASSFGQAYNSPLHF
CDR3 DNA: TGTGCCAGCAGTTTCGGACAGGCCTATAATTCACCCCTCCACTTT

clone size: NA
V gene: TRBV7-9
J gene: TRBJ2-1
D gene: TRBD2
CDR3 protein: CASSPRLAGEVYNEQFF
CDR3 DNA: TGTGCCAGCAGCCCTAGACTAGCGGGGGAAGTCTACAATGAGCAGTTCTTC

clone size: NA
V gene: TRBV27
J gene: TRBJ2-2
D gene: TRBD2
CDR3 protein: CASSFRLAGATNTGELFF
CDR3 DNA: TGTGCCAGCAGTTTCCGACTAGCGGGTGCCACGAACACCGGGGAGCTGTTTTTT

clone size: NA
V gene: TRBV4-1
J gene: TRBJ2-1
D gene: NA
CDR3 protein: CASSQEEAGNEQFF
CDR3 DNA: TGCGCCAGCAGCCAAGAAGAAGCCGGGAATGAGCAGTTCTTC

clone size: NA
V gene: TRBV7-3
J gene: TRBJ2-1
D gene: NA
CDR3 protein: CASSLNPRGNQEEQFF
CDR3 DNA: TGTGCCAGCAGCTTAAACCCCCGCGGGAATCAAGAGGAGCAGTTCTTC

clone size: NA
V gene: TRBV7-9
J gene: TRBJ2-7
D gene: TRBD1
CDR3 protein: CASSRSQGAYEQYF
CDR3 DNA: TGTGCCAGCAGCCGCTCTCAGGGGGCCTACGAGCAGTACTTC

clone size: NA
V gene: TRBV27
J gene: TRBJ2-2
D gene: TRBD1
CDR3 protein: CASSLGTVVTGELFF
CDR3 DNA: TGTGCCAGCAGTTTGGGGACAGTTGTAACCGGGGAGCTGTTTTTT

clone size: NA
V gene: TRBV5-1
J gene: TRBJ1-2
D gene: NA
CDR3 protein: CASSPGTYNYGYTF
CDR3 DNA: TGCGCCAGCAGCCCCGGGACATATAACTATGGCTACACCTTC

clone size: NA
V gene: TRBV5-1
J gene: TRBJ2-1
D gene: TRBD2
CDR3 protein: CASSKGLAGVSYNEQFF
CDR3 DNA: TGCGCCAGCAGCAAGGGACTAGCGGGCGTCTCCTACAATGAGCAGTTCTTC